The 21 T cell receptor beta chains below come from one sample, sequenced in a study of vaccination and CD4 T cells after COVID-19. Cultured CD4+ T-cell DNA underwent Oncomine TCR Beta short-read sequencing. TCRdb itself ran the PCR reads through MiXCR, one entry per CDR3 protein. This sample carries over 15,000 distinct CDR3 sequences, about 40% of them seen once, and the ten largest clones take 20% to 25%. Antigens for these TCRs are unknown. Treatment described: roughly 10-day PBMC culture with coronavirus spike peptide pools or control peptides (ViraFEST assay). Sequencing used cultured CD4+ T cells from blood. Receptor source: a human donor with COVID-19.

This sequence joins TRBV28 and TRBJ1-1; TRBD1 aligns across 9 bases. Looked up from germline, CDR1 is MDHEN and CDR2 is SYDVKM. V was pared by 11 bases and J by 5 bases, with 12 bases of the junction left unmatched. The CDR3 consists of 14 residues. Here the CDR3 reads CAGSGTGRWTEAFF. CDR3 sequence (DNA): TGTGCCGGGTCCGGGACAGGGCGTTGGACTGAAGCTTTCTTT.

CDR3 nucleotide sequence: TGTGCCAGCTTCCTGGAGGTAGAGACCCAGTACTTC. Its protein product is CASFLEVETQYF. The chain is built from TRBV21-1 and TRBJ2-5; the table's D call, TRBD2, has no DNA check behind it. TRBV21-1 is recorded as a pseudogene. The CDR3 is 12 residues long.

J is TRBJ1-5 and V is TRBV6-2 or TRBV6-3; D gene uncertain. CDR1 is MNHEY and CDR2 is SVGEGT in the germline V gene. With 2 bases removed from V and 7 bases from J, the gap between germline ends came to 12 bases. CDR3 size: 14 residues. The CDR3: CASSYVGYQQPQHF. The CDR3, as DNA: TGTGCCAGCAGTTACGTTGGGTACCAACAGCCCCAGCATTTT.

The CDR3 sequence: CASSLLGQGGTEAFF. In DNA, the CDR3 is TGTGCCAGCAGTTTACTAGGGCAGGGAGGCACTGAAGCTTTCTTT. This chain joins TRBV27 and TRBJ1-1, with D tentatively TRBD1 (5 bases). The ends were cut back, 2 bases at V and 4 bases at J, with 14 bases in the middle. The germline V gene has CDR1 MNHEY and CDR2 SMNVEV (reference sequence). CDR3 length equals 15 residues.

A few counts support this clonotype. The CDR3 is CASSFPGGADTQYF. The CDR3 DNA reads TGTGCCAGCAGCTTTCCAGGGGGGGCAGATACGCAGTATTTT. The gene calls are TRBV7-9 and TRBJ2-3; D may be TRBD1 or TRBD2 (7 bases each). The CDR3 is 14 residues long. Germline values: CDR1 SEHNR, CDR2 FQNEAQ (reference sequence). The V and J ends lost 3 bases and 4 bases respectively, with 11 bases between them.

The J gene is TRBJ2-1, the V gene TRBV6-4; D is ambiguous. The germline CDR1 and CDR2 sequences are MRHNA and SNTAGT. The CDR3 covers 15 residues. V gave up 4 bases and J gave up 1 base, with 11 bases separating them. CDR3 nucleotides: TGTGCCAGCAGTGCAGACGGGTTGTCCTACAATGAGCAGTTCTTC. Encoded protein: CASSADGLSYNEQFF.

By share, this clonotype counts as medium-sized. The gene calls are TRBV20-1 and TRBJ1-1, with D unclear. Germline CDR1 and CDR2: DFQATT and SNEGSKA (reference sequence). V dropped 3 bases and J dropped 2 bases, with 7 bases sitting between them. The length of the CDR3 is 12 residues. In DNA form, the CDR3 reads TGCAGTGCTAGGAAGGGTAACACTGAAGCTTTCTTT. Translation: CSARKGNTEAFF.

The V call is TRBV20-1, the J call TRBJ2-5; weak D call: TRBD2 (6 bases). Trimming stripped 1 base from V and 1 base from J, with 19 bases between. Germline CDR1 reads DFQATT; CDR2 reads SNEGSKA (reference sequence). The CDR3 length is 17 residues. The CDR3 sequence is CSARGPGGAQGQETQYF. The CDR3 nucleotides are TGCAGTGCTAGAGGGCCCGGGGGAGCCCAGGGCCAAGAGACCCAGTACTTC.

The chain couples TRBV6-1 to TRBJ2-3; no definite D call. There are 11 residues in the CDR3. Germline V gives CDR1 MNHNS, CDR2 SASEGT. V was trimmed by 2 bases and J by 5 bases, leaving 2 bases between them. CDR3 loop: CASSELDTQYF. Written as DNA, the CDR3 is TGTGCCAGCAGTGAACTAGATACGCAGTATTTT.

In this sample, this clonotype turned up a few times. The V and J genes are TRBV2 and TRBJ2-3, with a tentative D call TRBD1 (5 bases). The ends were cut back, 3 bases at V and 4 bases at J, with 11 bases in the middle. This CDR3 is built from 14 residues. Germline V gives CDR1 SNHLY, CDR2 FYNNEI. The CDR3 sequence is CASSDRGSADTQYF. The DNA of the CDR3 is TGTGCCAGCAGTGATAGGGGTTCCGCAGATACGCAGTATTTT.

V gene TRBV28 combines with J gene TRBJ1-1; the D is unclear. The germline V gene encodes CDR1 MDHEN and CDR2 SYDVKM. The CDR3 is made up of 15 amino acids. V dropped 3 bases and J dropped 10 bases, with 21 bases sitting between them. The CDR3 coding sequence is TGTGCCAGCAGTTTCCCCGGAGTCGGGGTATCCGGAGCTTTCTTT. Encoded protein: CASSFPGVGVSGAFF.

The chain employs TRBV20-1 and TRBJ2-5, with TRBD2 identical over 13 bases. CDR1 DFQATT and CDR2 SNEGSKA come from the germline V gene (reference sequence). The junction had 7 bases not matched to a gene; V was cut back by 2 bases and J by 7 bases. This CDR3 has 15 residues. In DNA, the CDR3 is TGCAGTGCTAGAAAAACTAGCGGGGGGGCAGGGACCCAGTACTTC. Amino acid sequence: CSARKTSGGAGTQYF.

The V gene is TRBV6-2 or TRBV6-3, the J gene TRBJ2-1; no clear D gene. CDR1 and CDR2 (germline): MNHEY, SVGEGT. The length of the CDR3 is 16 residues. V lost 0 bases to trimming and J lost 0 bases, with 9 bases between them. The CDR3 nucleotides are TGTGCCAGCAGTTACTCCCAGGCTAGCTCCTACAATGAGCAGTTCTTC. Amino acid sequence: CASSYSQASSYNEQFF.

V gene TRBV11-2 combines with J gene TRBJ1-4; D not resolved. The length of the CDR3 is 14 residues. V was pared by 5 bases and J by 8 bases, with 15 bases between. Germline V CDR1 and CDR2: SGHAT, FQNNGV. The CDR3 protein is CASSPLSLWEKLFF. The DNA of the CDR3 is TGTGCCAGCAGCCCCCTCTCATTGTGGGAAAAACTGTTTTTT.

The rearrangement links TRBV7-8 to TRBJ1-5; D is possibly TRBD1 (5 bases). The CDR3 is 14 residues long. CDR1 SGHVS and CDR2 FQNEAQ come from the germline V gene. V was shortened by 5 bases and J by 2 bases, with 10 bases between the two germline ends. The CDR3 DNA sequence: TGTGCCAGCAGCCCACGAGGGGGCAATCAGCCCCAGCATTTT. Amino acids: CASSPRGGNQPQHF.

The chain has TRBV6-1 and TRBJ1-2, with TRBD1 identical over 7 bases. V shed 6 bases, J shed 0 bases, and the junction held 7 bases outside the gene matches. This CDR3 comprises 15 residues. Germline V gene sequence: CDR1 MNHNS, CDR2 SASEGT. The CDR3 region has the DNA TGTGCCAGCAGCCCCGGACAGGCCGCTAACTATGGCTACACCTTC. It translates to CASSPGQAANYGYTF.

V usage is TRBV2 and J usage is TRBJ2-2, with TRBD1 matching 8 bases. V dropped 7 bases and J dropped 6; count of bases not matched to a gene: 10. Germline CDR1 reads SNHLY; CDR2 reads FYNNEI. The CDR3 runs 15 residues. The CDR3 DNA reads TGTGCCAGCAAAACGGGGAGGACAGGGCCCGGGGAGCTGTTTTTT. Its protein product is CASKTGRTGPGELFF.

The sample holds a few counts of this clonotype. The chain combines TRBV5-1 with TRBJ1-5; 9 bases line up with TRBD1. This CDR3 region has 14 residues. The V and J ends lost 4 bases and 5 bases, in that order; junction bases with no gene match: 4. CDR1 and CDR2 (germline): SGHRS, YFSETQ. In nucleotides, the CDR3 is TGCGCCAGCAGCCGGACAGGGGCTGATCAGCCCCAGCATTTT. The encoded protein is CASSRTGADQPQHF.

This clonotype has a handful of counts. CDR3: CASTQIEPGQGAAQQYF. In DNA, the CDR3 is TGTGCCAGCACCCAGATTGAACCGGGACAGGGGGCTGCTCAGCAGTACTTC. The chain uses TRBV21-1 and TRBJ2-7; the DNA was not used to check the table's D call, TRBD1. TRBV21-1 is flagged as a pseudogene. This CDR3 spans 17 amino acids.

In this sample, this clonotype turned up a few times. The CDR3 DNA sequence: TGCAGTGCTAGAGATCCGTGGGGGGGCCGGGAAGAGACCCAGTACTTC. Amino acids: CSARDPWGGREETQYF. V and J are TRBV20-1 and TRBJ2-5; tentatively, D is TRBD2 (7 bases). This CDR3 has 16 residues. Trimming removed 0 bases at V and 3 bases at J, with 17 bases between. The germline V gene has CDR1 DFQATT and CDR2 SNEGSKA (reference sequence).

The V call is TRBV5-4, the J call TRBJ2-5, with TRBD2 identical over 11 bases. This CDR3 region has 15 residues. CDR1 is SGHNT and CDR2 is YYREEE in the germline V gene (reference sequence). Trimming took 4 bases from V and 4 from J; bases not matched to a gene: 6. CDR3 sequence reads: CASSRTSGRAETQYF. The CDR3 DNA follows: TGTGCCAGCAGCAGGACTAGCGGGCGGGCAGAGACCCAGTACTTC.